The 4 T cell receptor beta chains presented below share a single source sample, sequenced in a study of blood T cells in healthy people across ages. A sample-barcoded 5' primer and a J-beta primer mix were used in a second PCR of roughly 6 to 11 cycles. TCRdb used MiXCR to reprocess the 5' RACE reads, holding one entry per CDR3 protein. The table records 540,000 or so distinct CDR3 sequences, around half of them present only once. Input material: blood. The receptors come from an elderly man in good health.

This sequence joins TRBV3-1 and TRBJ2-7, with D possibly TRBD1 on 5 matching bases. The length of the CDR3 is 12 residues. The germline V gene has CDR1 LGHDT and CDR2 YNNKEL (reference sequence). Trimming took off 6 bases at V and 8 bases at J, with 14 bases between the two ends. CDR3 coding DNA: TGTGCCAGCAGATCTCCAGGGATCCAGCAGTACTTC. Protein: CASRSPGIQQYF.

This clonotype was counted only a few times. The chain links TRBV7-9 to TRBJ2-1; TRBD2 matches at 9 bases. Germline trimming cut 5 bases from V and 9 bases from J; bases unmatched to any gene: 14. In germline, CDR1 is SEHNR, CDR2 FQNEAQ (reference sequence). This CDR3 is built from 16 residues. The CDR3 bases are TGTGCCAGCAGCCCCACCTTAGGTAGCGGGAGCCGTGAGCAGTTCTTC. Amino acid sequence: CASSPTLGSGSREQFF.

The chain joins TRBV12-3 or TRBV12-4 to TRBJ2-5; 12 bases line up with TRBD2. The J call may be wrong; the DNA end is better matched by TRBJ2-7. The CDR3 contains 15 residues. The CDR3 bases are TGTGCCAGCAGCCCTCTAGCGGGGGGGGCGGTCGAGCAGTACTTC. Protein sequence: CASSPLAGGAVEQYF.

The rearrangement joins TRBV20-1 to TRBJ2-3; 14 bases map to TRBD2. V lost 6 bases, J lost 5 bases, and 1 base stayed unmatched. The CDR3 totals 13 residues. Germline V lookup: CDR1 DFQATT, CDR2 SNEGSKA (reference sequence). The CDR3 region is CSAGTSGRDTQYF. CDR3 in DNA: TGCAGTGCCGGGACTAGCGGGAGAGATACGCAGTATTTT.